These 32 T cell receptor beta chains share one sample of origin, sequenced in a study of human T cells and chemical hapten exposure (dated by TCRdb to about 2021). Library preparation employed RACE. Sequencing took place on a NextSeq 500. TCRdb took the public reads, trimmed them with fastp at Q25, ran MiXCR for clone calling and kept in-frame beta chains. Under each unique CDR3 protein, matching rows form one entry showing the most common genes and DNA. Here the sample has approximately 90,000 distinct CDR3 sequences; 25% to 30% occur a single time. 10% of the sample comes from the top ten. The time point label, as the study defines it: patch test 3, about 24 weeks after DPC sensitization. The meaning of the sample's treatment or condition label: therapeutic diphenylcyclopropenone sensitization with weekly scalp DPC. This specimen consisted of whole blood, obtained in connection with sensitization to the hapten diphenylcyclopropenone (DPC). The source of these receptors is a middle-aged man with alopecia areata. Some clones in this sample may be carry-over from other donors' samples.

Concerning this clonotype itself: The junction departs from the called germline gene at one end, perhaps through a read error. The V call is TRBV6-6, the J call TRBJ2-1; no definite D call. CDR1 is MNHNY, CDR2 SVGAGI, per germline (reference sequence). This CDR3 region has 11 residues. CDR3 coding DNA: TGTGCCAGCAGTTATCGGTATGAGCGGTTCTTC. This translates into CASSYRYERFF.

V and J are TRBV27 and TRBJ2-7; a weak D match, TRBD2 (6 bases). The CDR3 loop spans 15 amino acids. V was shortened by 4 bases and J by 3 bases, with 16 bases between the two germline ends. The germline gives CDR1 MNHEY, CDR2 SMNVEV (reference sequence). The CDR3 here is CASSYGGNSIYEQYF. The CDR3 DNA reads TGTGCCAGCAGTTACGGGGGAAATAGCATCTACGAGCAGTACTTC.

The J gene is TRBJ2-7, the V gene TRBV9; TRBD2 matches at 7 bases. The CDR3 length is 15 residues. Germline CDR1 is SGDLS and CDR2 is YYNGEE. Trimming removed 0 bases from V and 0 bases from J; junction bases left unmatched: 3. The CDR3 region is CASSVGSGHSYEQYF. In DNA, the CDR3 is TGTGCCAGCAGCGTAGGTAGCGGGCACTCCTACGAGCAGTACTTC.

The V gene is TRBV28, the J gene TRBJ2-7, with 7 bases aligning to TRBD2. After removal of 4 bases from V and 3 bases from J, the junction contained 12 bases not matched to a gene. The germline V gene has CDR1 MDHEN and CDR2 SYDVKM. There are 16 residues in the CDR3. The CDR3 loop is CASSSLTSASGYEQYF. CDR3 DNA sequence: TGTGCCAGCAGTTCTCTCACCTCGGCTAGCGGCTACGAGCAGTACTTC.

This chain joins TRBV10-2 and TRBJ2-3; possible D gene TRBD2, 6 bases. CDR1 is WSHSY, CDR2 SAAADI, per germline. V lost 6 bases, J lost 9 bases, and 13 bases lay in between. The CDR3 extends over 12 amino acids. The CDR3 coding sequence is TGCGCCAGCAGCTACCGGGACTTGACGCAGTATTTT. This sequence encodes CASSYRDLTQYF.

The chain couples TRBV7-9 to TRBJ1-5, with 8 positions matching TRBD1. With V trimmed by 6 bases and J by 9 bases, 16 bases remained unmatched. Germline values: CDR1 SEHNR, CDR2 FQNEAQ (reference sequence). The CDR3 totals 16 residues. In DNA, the CDR3 is TGTGCCAGCAGTACAACGGGGTTTAACGGACAGGGGCCCCAGCATTTT. This encodes CASSTTGFNGQGPQHF. The full variable domain, with the rest looked up from reference TRBV7-9 and TRBJ1-5, is DTGVSQNPRHKITKRGQNVTFRCDPISEHNRLYWYRQTLGQGPEFLTYFQNEAQLEKSRLLSDRFSAERPKGSFSTLEIQRTEQGDSAMYLCASSTTGFNGQGPQHFGDGTRLSIL.

The chain is built from TRBV12-3 or TRBV12-4 and TRBJ2-7; maybe TRBD2 (6 bases). This CDR3 comprises 14 residues. V was clipped by 6 bases and J by 6 bases, with 18 bases between them. CDR3 protein: CASSTAGGKGEQYF. CDR3 nucleotides: TGTGCCAGCAGCACAGCGGGTGGGAAGGGCGAGCAGTACTTC.

The rearrangement links TRBV12-3 or TRBV12-4 to TRBJ2-1, with TRBD1 matching 8 bases. The CDR3 sequence is 15 residues long. Germline trimming cut 5 bases from V and 6 bases from J; bases unmatched to any gene: 9. In DNA form, the CDR3 reads TGTGCCAGCAGTCCCCAGGGGGCTTTGGGCAATGAGCAGTTCTTC. Its translation: CASSPQGALGNEQFF.

This sequence joins TRBV6-6 and TRBJ2-5; D may be TRBD2 (5 bases). This CDR3 is built from 14 residues. Germline V gene lookup returns CDR1 MNHNY and CDR2 SVGAGI (reference sequence). V gave up 7 bases and J gave up 1 base, with 13 bases separating them. CDR3 sequence: CASTQLGLQETQYF. CDR3 sequence (DNA): TGTGCCAGCACCCAACTAGGGCTCCAAGAGACCCAGTACTTC.

The rearrangement links TRBV6-1 to TRBJ1-5; D possibly corresponds to TRBD1 (6 bases). The CDR3 sequence is 15 residues long. Looked up from germline, CDR1 is MNHNS and CDR2 is SASEGT. V was cut by 6 bases and J by 4 bases, with 16 bases left in between. The CDR3, as DNA: TGTGCCAGCAGGGGGGGGCTGATGGAAAATCAGCCCCAGCATTTT. Encoded protein: CASRGGLMENQPQHF.

This chain joins TRBV13 and TRBJ2-1; tentatively, D is TRBD1 or TRBD2 (5 bases each). Germline V gene data show CDR1 as PRHDT and CDR2 as FYEKMQ (reference sequence). Trimming cost V 1 base and J 8 bases, with 9 bases left between them. The CDR3 runs to 13 residues. CDR3 coding DNA: TGTGCCAGCAGCTTAGAAGGGGACGATGAGCAGTTCTTC. It yields the protein CASSLEGDDEQFF. The variable domain in full, with the rest retrieved from reference TRBV13 and TRBJ2-1, is AAGVIQSPRHLIKEKRETATLKCYPIPRHDTVYWYQQGPGQDPQFLISFYEKMQSDKGSIPDRFSAQQFSDYHSELNMSSLELGDSALYFCASSLEGDDEQFFGPGTRLTVL.

This chain uses TRBV2 with TRBJ2-3; 10 bases line up with TRBD2. The V gene end was trimmed by 5 bases and the J gene end by 0 bases; junction bases not matched to a gene: 5. The CDR3 length is 16 residues. Per germline, CDR1 SNHLY and CDR2 FYNNEI. CDR3 loop: CASSWTSGRSTDTQYF. The CDR3 bases are TGTGCCAGCAGTTGGACTAGCGGCAGGAGCACAGATACGCAGTATTTT.

The V and J genes are TRBV15 and TRBJ2-5, with a weak D call TRBD1 (5 bases). V shed 5 bases and J shed 8 bases, with 21 bases lying between them. In germline, CDR1 is LNHNV, CDR2 YYDKDF (reference sequence). The CDR3 covers 15 residues. This CDR3 reads CATSGYVQGKRTQYF. The CDR3 nucleotides read TGTGCCACCAGCGGTTATGTTCAGGGCAAGAGAACCCAGTACTTC. The whole variable domain, remainder taken from reference TRBV15 and TRBJ2-5, is DAMVIQNPRYQVTQFGKPVTLSCSQTLNHNVMYWYQQKSSQAPKLLFHYYDKDFNNEADTPDNFQSRRPNTSFCFLDIRSPGLGDTAMYLCATSGYVQGKRTQYFGPGTRLLVL.

This clonotype was found a few times. V gene TRBV4-1 combines with J gene TRBJ2-7; D gene ambiguous. Germline V CDR1 and CDR2: MGHRA, YSYEKL. CDR3 size: 16 residues. With 4 bases removed from V and 0 bases from J, the gap between germline ends came to 16 bases. The chain's CDR3 is CASSRSYARTSYEQYF. The CDR3 DNA reads as TGCGCCAGCAGCCGAAGTTACGCCAGGACCTCCTACGAGCAGTACTTC.

V usage is TRBV20-1 and J usage is TRBJ2-7; D perhaps matches TRBD1 (5 bases). V lost 3 bases, J lost 4 bases, and 16 bases lay in between. The CDR3 sequence is 14 residues long. Germline V CDR1 and CDR2: DFQATT, SNEGSKA (reference sequence). Here the CDR3 DNA reads TGCAGTGCTAGGGGGCCGGCCTGGTATTACGAGCAGTACTTC. Protein product: CSARGPAWYYEQYF.

This chain uses TRBV12-3 or TRBV12-4 with TRBJ1-4; D is possibly TRBD1 (5 bases). CDR3 size: 18 residues. V lost 0 bases and J lost 2, with 16 bases in between. CDR3 sequence: CASSLAHVLGGTNEKLFF. In DNA, the CDR3 is TGTGCCAGCAGTTTAGCGCATGTGTTGGGGGGTACTAATGAAAAACTGTTTTTT.

This clonotype came up a few times. V is TRBV3-1 and J is TRBJ1-2; D is uncertain. Germline V gene lookup returns CDR1 LGHDT and CDR2 YNNKEL (reference sequence). Between the trimmed V and J ends, which lost 2 bases and 8 bases, there was a span of 9 bases. This CDR3 spans 12 amino acids. The chain's CDR3 is CASSQSSWGYTF. The DNA of the CDR3 is TGTGCCAGCAGCCAAAGCAGTTGGGGCTACACCTTC.

The chain is built from TRBV28 and TRBJ2-3, with D possibly matching TRBD1 (5 bases). Germline assignment: CDR1 MDHEN and CDR2 SYDVKM. Trimming left V 5 bases short and J 4 bases short, with 16 bases between. This CDR3 contains 15 residues. The DNA for the CDR3 is TGTGCCAGCAGTCGACCAGGGCCAGAATCAGATACGCAGTATTTT. This encodes CASSRPGPESDTQYF.

The gene calls are TRBV7-9 and TRBJ2-3; D is ambiguous. The V and J ends lost 3 bases and 8 bases respectively, with 9 bases between them. The CDR3 is 12 residues long. Germline CDR1 reads SEHNR; CDR2 reads FQNEAQ (reference sequence). DNA of the CDR3: TGTGCCAGCAGCTTGAGTGCCCGTACGCAGTATTTT. Its protein is CASSLSARTQYF.

The chain carries TRBV2 and TRBJ1-5; 12 bases are shared with TRBD1. The CDR3 covers 18 residues. Germline-derived CDR1 and CDR2 are SNHLY and FYNNEI. J gave up 1 base and V 2 bases, and 6 bases lay outside the gene matches. The CDR3 DNA reads as TGTGCCAGCAGTGAAATCCGTGGGACAGGGGGCAGCAATCAGCCCCAGCATTTT. Translation gives CASSEIRGTGGSNQPQHF.

This clonotype was recorded at least ten times. The chain combines TRBV28 with TRBJ2-1; no definite D call. Germline V gene data show CDR1 as MDHEN and CDR2 as SYDVKM. The CDR3 has 12 amino acids. Trimming shortened V by 7 bases and J by 8 bases, and 12 bases separated the two germline ends. The CDR3 coding sequence is TGTGCCAGCAACGGGCCTTCAGATGAGCAGTTCTTC. This encodes CASNGPSDEQFF.

Only one count was recorded for this clonotype. The CDR3 loop is CASSPRAGSYEQYF. The CDR3 DNA reads as TGTGCCAGCAGCCCCAGGGCAGGCTCCTACGAGCAGTACTTC. The genes are TRBV9 and TRBJ2-7; D perhaps matches TRBD1 (5 bases). The germline gives CDR1 SGDLS, CDR2 YYNGEE. V lost 4 bases to trimming and J lost 0 bases, with 11 bases between them. The CDR3 spans 14 residues.

This clonotype was seen only a few times. V and J are TRBV5-6 and TRBJ2-6; D call uncertain. Germline-derived CDR1 and CDR2 are SGHDT and YYEEEE. V shed 4 bases and J shed 4 bases, with 15 bases lying between them. There are 16 residues in the CDR3. The CDR3 sequence is CASSRDVLLGANVLTF. The CDR3 nucleotides read TGTGCCAGCAGCCGTGACGTATTATTGGGGGCCAACGTCCTGACTTTC.

This clonotype was counted between two and nine times. The chain is built from TRBV18 and TRBJ1-4; tentative D call: TRBD1 (5 bases). Trimming stripped 2 bases from V and 5 bases from J, with 18 bases between. This CDR3 has 17 amino acids. The V gene's germline CDR1 is KGHSH and CDR2 LQKENI. DNA of the CDR3: TGTGCCAGCTCACCAGGGGGTCCGGGCCTAAGCAATGAAAAACTGTTTTTT. This translates into CASSPGGPGLSNEKLFF.

The V call is TRBV7-9, the J call TRBJ2-1, with D uncertain. This CDR3 is 16 amino acids long. V was trimmed by 1 base and J by 8 bases, leaving 18 bases between them. The V gene's germline CDR1 is SEHNR and CDR2 FQNEAQ (reference sequence). The CDR3 bases are TGTGCCAGCAGCTTAGGGCCCGGCACCCTTTCGGATGAGCAGTTCTTC. It specifies CASSLGPGTLSDEQFF.

V and J are TRBV21-1 and TRBJ2-7. TRBV21-1 is designated a pseudogene. This CDR3 spans 9 amino acids. CDR3 amino acids: CASTHLVVF. The CDR3, as DNA: TGTGCCAGCACCCATCTCGTGGTTTTC.

This chain links TRBV12-3 or TRBV12-4 with TRBJ1-6; D possibly corresponds to TRBD1 (6 bases). V shed 3 bases and J shed 7 bases, with 10 bases lying between them. The CDR3 totals 14 residues. In DNA, the CDR3 is TGTGCCAGCAGTTTGGGGGCGGCGAATTCACCCCTCCACTTT. Encoded protein: CASSLGAANSPLHF.

The chain has TRBV6-5 and TRBJ2-3; D unclear. From germline, CDR1 is MNHEY and CDR2 SVGAGI. V lost 7 bases and J 0 bases, leaving 14 bases between the germline ends. The CDR3 has 15 residues. The CDR3 sequence is CASNLYPTSTDTQYF. CDR3 sequence (DNA): TGTGCCAGCAACCTATACCCCACTAGCACAGATACGCAGTATTTT.

V and J are TRBV11-2 and TRBJ2-3; 14 positions match TRBD2. CDR1 SGHAT and CDR2 FQNNGV come from the germline V gene. V lost 5 bases and J lost 6; bases outside the gene matches: 7. CDR3 length equals 16 residues. The CDR3 coding sequence is TGTGCCAGCAGCGGAGGACTAGCGGGAGGAGGGGATACGCAGTATTTT. Protein sequence: CASSGGLAGGGDTQYF.

There are a few counts of this clonotype. The V and J genes are TRBV6-5 and TRBJ2-7; TRBD1 matches 8 bases. The CDR3 sequence is 16 residues long. CDR1 is MNHEY and CDR2 is SVGAGI in the germline V gene. V trimming: 5 bases; J trimming: 3 bases; junction bases outside the gene matches: 12. CDR3 residues: CASSRTRGRAVYEQYF. The CDR3 region has the DNA TGTGCCAGCAGTCGTACCAGGGGGCGCGCCGTCTACGAGCAGTACTTC.

This clonotype was seen more than once but under ten times. This chain uses TRBV20-1 with TRBJ2-1; the D gene could be TRBD1 or TRBD2 (5 bases each). The CDR3 runs 14 residues. Per the germline V gene, CDR1 is DFQATT and CDR2 is SNEGSKA (reference sequence). V dropped 3 bases and J dropped 8 bases, with 17 bases sitting between them. Here the CDR3 reads CSARGDFPRDEQFF. CDR3 nucleotides: TGCAGTGCTAGGGGGGATTTCCCTAGGGATGAGCAGTTCTTC.

The chain combines TRBV7-6 with TRBJ2-1; TRBD2 matches 9 bases. CDR1 and CDR2 from the germline V gene are SGHVS and FNYEAQ. This CDR3 spans 17 amino acids. The J segment lost 6 bases and the V segment lost 1 base, leaving 10 bases of the junction unmatched. The CDR3 coding sequence is TGTGCCAGCAGCTTAGAGGGAGCGGGAGGCGGGACCAATGAGCAGTTCTTC. This codes for CASSLEGAGGGTNEQFF.